The next 32 T cell receptor beta chains were all read from a single sample in a study of a mutant IDH1 vaccine in newly diagnosed glioma. Time point denoted: week 5, during vaccination. A 20-mer mutant IDH1 peptide at 300 ug was injected subcutaneously with topical imiquimod. Assay used: immunoSEQ multiplex PCR; TCRdb lists only in-frame clones, some missing. Found here are roughly 30,000 clones, roughly nine tenths of them singletons; the top ten hold 20% to 25%. The antigens of these receptors remain unknown. The specimen comprised PBMCs, sampled from a glioma patient whose treatment included an IDH1 peptide vaccine. Receptor source: a man aged 18 to 35 with glioma.

This clone was recorded once. This chain uses TRBV29-1 with TRBJ2-3; 9 bases line up with TRBD1. Germline V lookup: CDR1 SQVTM, CDR2 ANQGSEA. The CDR3 has 14 residues. With 8 bases clipped from V and 2 bases from J, the junction kept 8 bases outside the gene matches. CDR3 sequence: CSTTGTGFTDTQYF. As DNA, the CDR3 is TGCAGCACAACCGGGACAGGGTTCACAGATACGCAGTATTTT.

This clone has just one count. The J gene is TRBJ2-7, the V gene TRBV19; 12 bases line up with TRBD2. The germline CDR1 and CDR2 sequences are LNHDA and SQIVND (reference sequence). V was pared by 10 bases and J by 6 bases, with 7 bases of the junction left unmatched. This CDR3 is 13 amino acids long. The chain's CDR3 is CATATSGSPEQYF. The CDR3 bases are TGTGCCACCGCGACTAGCGGGAGCCCCGAGCAGTACTTC.

The chain joins TRBV5-1 to TRBJ2-7; 9 bases are shared with TRBD1. J gave up 6 bases and V 0 bases, and 4 bases lay outside the gene matches. Germline-derived CDR1 and CDR2 are SGHRS and YFSETQ. This CDR3 spans 14 amino acids. CDR3: CASSLGTGVGEQYF. The CDR3 bases are TGCGCCAGCAGCTTGGGGACAGGGGTCGGCGAGCAGTACTTC.

This chain connects TRBV25-1 to TRBJ2-3; D is perhaps TRBD2 (6 bases). The CDR3 runs 15 residues. CDR1 is MGHDK and CDR2 is SYGVNS in the germline V gene. The V end lost 5 bases, the J end lost 2 bases, and 14 bases lay between the germline ends. DNA for the CDR3: TGTGCCAGCAGTCGGGACTCCTCTTTCACAGATACGCAGTATTTT. Translation: CASSRDSSFTDTQYF.

V usage is TRBV4-3 and J usage is TRBJ2-7; 8 bases match TRBD1. Germline V CDR1 and CDR2: LGHNA, YSLEER. The CDR3 is 14 amino acids. V dropped 4 bases and J dropped 3; count of bases not matched to a gene: 5. The DNA of the CDR3 is TGCGCCAGCAGCCCCGGGACAGGCCTCTACGAGCAGTACTTC. Translated, it gives CASSPGTGLYEQYF.

V gene TRBV14 combines with J gene TRBJ2-3; no clear D gene. The CDR3 extends over 15 amino acids. Trimming removed 0 bases from V and 4 bases from J, with 11 bases in between. The V gene's germline CDR1 is SGHDN and CDR2 FVKESK. The CDR3 region is CASSQEWQHADTQYF. The CDR3 DNA sequence: TGTGCCAGCAGCCAAGAATGGCAGCACGCAGATACGCAGTATTTT.

This clone is medium-sized by share. The CDR3 DNA reads as TGTGCCAGCAGCCCCTTTATTGGCAGGGCCAACGGCAATCAGCCCCAGCATTTT. Translating it yields CASSPFIGRANGNQPQHF. This rearrangement joins TRBV5-5 to TRBJ1-5, with TRBD1 as a possible D gene (5 bases). V dropped 4 bases and J dropped 2 bases, with 22 bases sitting between them. Germline CDR1 SGHKS, CDR2 YYEKEE (reference sequence). The CDR3 is 18 amino acids.

The genes are TRBV7-9 and TRBJ2-7; D gene uncertain. Germline V gives CDR1 SEHNR, CDR2 FQNEAQ (reference sequence). Between the trimmed V and J ends, which lost 1 base and 6 bases, there was a span of 7 bases. The CDR3 runs to 12 residues. CDR3 sequence: CASSLGSREQYF. The CDR3, as DNA: TGTGCCAGCAGCTTAGGCTCGCGCGAGCAGTACTTC.

Here the CDR3 DNA reads TGTGCCAGCAGCTTAATATCCGCCCGGGCCTCCGAGCAGTTCTTC. Amino acid sequence: CASSLISARASEQFF. The chain couples TRBV7-9 to TRBJ2-1; D ambiguous. The CDR3 loop spans 15 amino acids. The germline gives CDR1 SEHNR, CDR2 FQNEAQ (reference sequence). Deletions cut 2 bases from V and 10 bases from J, with 18 bases between.

The chain uses TRBV7-9 and TRBJ1-2; D unresolved. CDR1 and CDR2 from the germline V gene are SEHNR and FQNEAQ (reference sequence). CDR3 size: 12 residues. Trimming cost V 6 bases and J 5 bases, with 10 bases left between them. The CDR3 DNA sequence: TGTGCCAGCAGTTCTACAGATTATGGCTACACCTTC. It is translated as CASSSTDYGYTF.

This clone was observed a single time. DNA of the CDR3: TGTGCCAGTAGTATACAGAAAGGCACAGATACGCAGTATTTT. Translation gives CASSIQKGTDTQYF. This chain joins TRBV19 and TRBJ2-3; no clear D gene. V was clipped by 2 bases and J by 1 base, with 7 bases between them. In germline, CDR1 is LNHDA, CDR2 SQIVND (reference sequence). This CDR3 has 14 residues.

The V gene is TRBV7-9, the J gene TRBJ1-1; D not certain. CDR1 and CDR2 from the germline V gene are SEHNR and FQNEAQ (reference sequence). This CDR3 contains 15 residues. The V and J ends lost 4 bases and 0 bases respectively, with 12 bases between them. CDR3 DNA: TGTGCCAGCAGCTCTTCGGACGAACTGAACACTGAAGCTTTCTTT. Amino acids: CASSSSDELNTEAFF.

V and J are TRBV7-9 and TRBJ2-7; tentative D call: TRBD1 (6 bases). The CDR3 length is 15 residues. Between the trimmed V and J ends, which lost 5 bases and 5 bases, there was a span of 19 bases. CDR1 and CDR2 from the germline V gene are SEHNR and FQNEAQ (reference sequence). Here the CDR3 DNA reads TGTGCCAGCAGCCCCCAGGGGAAGGCAGGGAACGAGCAGTACTTC. Its translation is CASSPQGKAGNEQYF.

The J gene is TRBJ2-1, the V gene TRBV29-1, with D perhaps matching TRBD2 (5 bases). The CDR3 runs to 15 residues. Per germline, CDR1 SQVTM and CDR2 ANQGSEA. Trimming took 1 base from V and 3 from J, leaving 13 bases between them. The CDR3 coding sequence is TGCAGCGTTGAAGGGCCATTTGGAGGCTACAATGAGCAGTTCTTC. It yields the protein CSVEGPFGGYNEQFF.

The chain links TRBV6-5 to TRBJ1-6; D might be TRBD1 (6 bases). The CDR3 extends over 13 amino acids. V dropped 2 bases and J dropped 10 bases, with 9 bases sitting between them. CDR1 and CDR2 (germline): MNHEY, SVGAGI. This CDR3 is CASSYRGRSPLHF. Here the CDR3 DNA reads TGTGCCAGCAGTTACAGGGGGAGGTCACCCCTCCACTTT.

This chain links TRBV4-3 with TRBJ1-1; D call uncertain. Germline CDR1 LGHNA, CDR2 YSLEER. The CDR3 runs 13 residues. The V end was cut by 1 base, the J end by 1 base, with 4 bases between. CDR3 sequence: CASSQGGNTEAFF. For the CDR3, the DNA is TGCGCCAGCAGCCAAGGGGGGAACACTGAAGCTTTCTTT.

The rearrangement links TRBV30 to TRBJ1-1; D unclear. The CDR3 consists of 14 residues. The germline CDR1 and CDR2 sequences are GTSNPN and SVGIG (reference sequence). Trimming removed 0 bases at V and 5 bases at J, with 13 bases between. The CDR3 sequence is CAWSVGVKGTEAFF. The CDR3 DNA sequence: TGTGCCTGGAGTGTTGGTGTGAAAGGTACTGAAGCTTTCTTT.

This chain uses TRBV29-1 with TRBJ2-3; TRBD2 aligns across 8 bases. V shed 1 base and J 6 bases; nucleotides not matched to a gene: 3. The germline V gene encodes CDR1 SQVTM and CDR2 ANQGSEA. This CDR3 is built from 13 residues. In DNA form, the CDR3 reads TGCAGCGTTGAAGCCCGACTAGCGGATACGCAGTATTTT. Its translation: CSVEARLADTQYF.

The chain employs TRBV4-1 and TRBJ1-1; 8 nucleotides match TRBD1. CDR3 length: 13 amino acids. The V and J ends lost 4 bases and 7 bases, in that order; junction bases with no gene match: 5. The germline V gene encodes CDR1 MGHRA and CDR2 YSYEKL. The CDR3 DNA follows: TGCGCCAGCAGCCTTAGGACAGGGATTGAAGCTTTCTTT. Translated: CASSLRTGIEAFF.

This sequence joins TRBV6-5 and TRBJ2-7; 7 bases line up with TRBD2. The V and J ends lost 8 bases and 2 bases, in that order; junction bases with no gene match: 9. The CDR3 consists of 14 residues. CDR1 is MNHEY, CDR2 SVGAGI, per germline. This CDR3 reads CASRNPGTTYEQYF. In nucleotides, the CDR3 is TGTGCCAGCCGTAATCCCGGGACTACCTACGAGCAGTACTTC.

The chain combines TRBV30 with TRBJ2-1; possibly TRBD1 or TRBD2 for D (6 bases each). CDR1 GTSNPN and CDR2 SVGIG come from the germline V gene (reference sequence). Trimming removed 2 bases at V and 6 bases at J, with 8 bases between. The CDR3 runs 12 residues. The CDR3 DNA reads as TGTGCCTGGAGTCCGGGGGCCAATGAGCAGTTCTTC. Its translation: CAWSPGANEQFF.

This clone was counted a single time. V gene TRBV19 combines with J gene TRBJ2-1, with D perhaps TRBD2 (6 bases). The CDR3 contains 14 residues. Germline V lookup: CDR1 LNHDA, CDR2 SQIVND (reference sequence). V lost 5 bases, J lost 4 bases, and 12 bases lay in between. The CDR3 DNA reads as TGTGCCAGTAGTTTAGCGGACCGGTACAATGAGCAGTTCTTC. Translating gives CASSLADRYNEQFF. The full variable domain, completed using reference TRBV19 and TRBJ2-1, is DGGITQSPKYLFRKEGQNVTLSCEQNLNHDAMYWYRQDPGQGLRLIYYSQIVNDFQKGDIAEGYSVSREKKESFPLTVTSAQKNPTAFYLCASSLADRYNEQFFGPGTRLTVL.

V gene TRBV6-5 combines with J gene TRBJ1-6, with a possible D match to TRBD1 (6 bases). Looked up from germline, CDR1 is MNHEY and CDR2 is SVGAGI. Deletions cut 6 bases from V and 6 bases from J, with 12 bases between. The CDR3 has 14 amino acids. The DNA for the CDR3 is TGTGCCAGCAGCCCGGACAGAAGTAATTCACCCCTCCACTTT. This translates into CASSPDRSNSPLHF.

This clone came up once. The chain carries TRBV10-1 and TRBJ1-4; no clear D gene. The V end lost 6 bases, the J end lost 3 bases, and 11 bases lay between the germline ends. The CDR3 contains 14 residues. Looked up from germline, CDR1 is WNHNN and CDR2 is SYGVQD (reference sequence). CDR3 residues: CASRVRVPNEKLFF. In nucleotides, the CDR3 is TGCGCCAGCAGAGTGAGGGTGCCTAATGAAAAACTGTTTTTT.

The chain carries TRBV13 and TRBJ1-2; possible D gene TRBD1, 5 bases. Germline CDR1 and CDR2: PRHDT and FYEKMQ (reference sequence). The CDR3 is 13 amino acids. The ends were cut back, 7 bases at V and 1 base at J, with 10 bases in the middle. CDR3: CASTGGGNYGYTF. DNA of the CDR3: TGTGCCAGCACTGGGGGAGGTAACTATGGCTACACCTTC.

V usage is TRBV4-3 and J usage is TRBJ2-1; D possibly matches TRBD1 or TRBD2 (5 bases each). The CDR3 spans 12 residues. V dropped 0 bases and J dropped 10 bases, with 7 bases sitting between them. The germline V gene has CDR1 LGHNA and CDR2 YSLEER. The CDR3 reads CASSQDWGEQFF. The CDR3 bases are TGCGCCAGCAGCCAAGATTGGGGGGAGCAGTTCTTC.

This clone was detected only a few times. The chain uses TRBV29-1 and TRBJ2-2; the D gene is possibly TRBD2 (6 bases). CDR3 length: 15 residues. The V end was cut by 4 bases, the J end by 0 bases, with 12 bases between. From germline, CDR1 is SQVTM and CDR2 ANQGSEA. CDR3 loop: CSVGSAGTNTGELFF. The CDR3 DNA reads as TGCAGCGTTGGAAGTGCGGGGACGAACACCGGGGAGCTGTTTTTT.

The rearrangement joins TRBV6-5 to TRBJ1-4, with D possibly matching TRBD1 (6 bases). Germline-derived CDR1 and CDR2 are MNHEY and SVGAGI. CDR3 length: 15 residues. Trimming pared 5 bases from V and 6 bases from J, leaving 16 bases between. CDR3 in DNA: TGTGCCAGCAGTCCCGGGGGGGGCGCGTATGAAAAACTGTTTTTT. Translating it yields CASSPGGGAYEKLFF.

The V and J genes are TRBV28 and TRBJ2-5, with D possibly being TRBD1 (5 bases). The CDR3 is 13 amino acids. V was shortened by 5 bases and J by 7 bases, with 14 bases between the two germline ends. The germline V gene has CDR1 MDHEN and CDR2 SYDVKM. CDR3 coding DNA: TGTGCCAGCAGTGGGTTGGGCCAGGGGACCCAGTACTTC. It specifies CASSGLGQGTQYF.

The V gene is TRBV4-1, the J gene TRBJ1-5, with D possibly matching TRBD1 (5 bases). V was shortened by 4 bases and J by 6 bases, with 16 bases between the two germline ends. CDR1 and CDR2 (germline): MGHRA, YSYEKL. The CDR3 is 15 residues long. CDR3 in DNA: TGCGCCAGCAGCCTCGGAGGGGCGTCGGTTCAGCCCCAGCATTTT. This sequence encodes CASSLGGASVQPQHF.

This clone has a single count. The chain links TRBV6-6 to TRBJ2-7, with D tentatively TRBD1 (5 bases). CDR3 size: 15 residues. Germline-derived CDR1 and CDR2 are MNHNY and SVGAGI (reference sequence). Trimming took off 2 bases at V and 6 bases at J, with 17 bases between the two ends. CDR3 protein: CASSYPDTEYPEQYF. The CDR3 bases are TGTGCCAGCAGTTACCCGGACACGGAATACCCCGAGCAGTACTTC.

The rearrangement uses TRBV28 and TRBJ1-2; the match to TRBD1 covers 7 bases. The V gene end was trimmed by 4 bases and the J gene end by 4 bases; junction bases not matched to a gene: 12. Germline CDR1 reads MDHEN; CDR2 reads SYDVKM. There are 16 residues in the CDR3. In DNA, the CDR3 is TGTGCCAGCAGTTATATCGGGACAGACCTCTCCTATGGCTACACCTTC. The encoded protein is CASSYIGTDLSYGYTF.